Listed below are T cell receptor beta chains from one sample, sequenced in a study of blood T cell repertoires in COVID-19. Sequencing was performed with immunoSEQ multiplex PCR; in TCRdb, only in-frame clones are kept and a portion is missing. The sample holds 68,000 or so clones, over 75% seen once. The sequenced sample was peripheral blood. These receptors all come from a middle-aged man with active COVID-19. Both conserved end residues are part of each CDR3. Fields, in order: J gene, V gene, D gene, clone size, CDR3 DNA, CDR3 protein. The D gene is left open where the match is weak. Only part of the rows carry a size: once, few, many, or a class if the clone is expanded.

TRBJ2-1 TRBV6-5 - - TGTGCCAGCAGGGCATCGGGGACCTACAATGAGCAGTTCTTC CASRASGTYNEQFF
TRBJ1-6 TRBV27 TRBD1 many TGTGCCAGCAGTTTAAAAGACAGGGCGGTCAGGTCACCCCTCCACTTT CASSLKDRAVRSPLHF
TRBJ2-3 TRBV2 - - TGTGCCAGCAGTGAAGGGCCTCGACTCGGTCCAGATACGCAGTATTTT CASSEGPRLGPDTQYF
TRBJ2-3 TRBV19 TRBD2 - TGTGCCAGTAGTCGGCGGGGGACAGATACGCAGTATTTT CASSRRGTDTQYF
TRBJ1-6 TRBV7-3 - - TGTGCCAGCAGCTTATCAGTGTTTTCACCCCTCCACTTT CASSLSVFSPLHF
TRBJ2-3 TRBV9 TRBD2 - TGTGCCAGCTCGGCCCGGACTAGCGGATCAGATACGCAGTATTTT CASSARTSGSDTQYF
TRBJ2-1 TRBV4-3 - - TGCGCCAGCAGCCAAGATAACAGTTTCTACAATGAGCAGTTCTTC CASSQDNSFYNEQFF
TRBJ2-3 TRBV18 - - TGTGCCAGCTCACCGTTTAAGAACTTACTATTAAGCACAGATACGCAGTATTTT CASSPFKNLLLSTDTQYF
TRBJ2-3 TRBV5-1 TRBD1 - TGCGCCAGCAGCCTAAGACAGGGGAGCGAGGATACGCAGTATTTT CASSLRQGSEDTQYF
TRBJ2-1 TRBV9 TRBD2 - TGTGCCAGCAGCGCGACTAGCGGGGGGATGGGGTACAATGAGCAGTTCTTC CASSATSGGMGYNEQFF
TRBJ1-6 TRBV3-1/TRBV3-2 - - TGTGCCAGCAGCCAAACGAGGAATTCACCCCTCCACTTT CASSQTRNSPLHF
TRBJ1-5 TRBV5-8 - - TGTGCCAGCAGCTGGGACACGTATAGCAATCAGCCCCAGCATTTT CASSWDTYSNQPQHF
TRBJ1-3 TRBV7-2 - - TGTGCCAGCAGCCCGAACTTCTCTGGAAACACCATATATTTT CASSPNFSGNTIYF
TRBJ2-7 TRBV30 TRBD1 - TGTGCCTGGAAGGGACAGGGTCCCTACGAGCAGTACTTC CAWKGQGPYEQYF
TRBJ1-2 TRBV12-3/TRBV12-4 TRBD1 - TGTGCCAGCAGCCGGACAGGGTTCAGCGGCTACACCTTC CASSRTGFSGYTF
TRBJ2-3 TRBV7-9 TRBD2 - TGTGCCAGCAGCTTACGCGGCGGGAGGGCCGAGTATTTT CASSLRGGRAEYF
TRBJ2-7 TRBV28 - - TGTGCCAGCCACTCCACTATGACAGGCCTAAGAGCCTACGAGCAGTACTTC CASHSTMTGLRAYEQYF
TRBJ2-5 TRBV7-2 TRBD1 - TGTGCCAGCAGCTACCTAATACAGGGGGCCGGAGAGACCCAGTACTTC CASSYLIQGAGETQYF
TRBJ2-1 TRBV27 - - TGTGCCAGCAGTTTCCTGACAGGCTGGGAGCAGTTCTTC CASSFLTGWEQFF
TRBJ2-5 TRBV7-2 - - TGTGCCAGCGCCATCGGGGAGACCCAGTACTTC CASAIGETQYF
TRBJ1-2 TRBV7-2 TRBD1 once TGTGCCAGCAGCCAGGGACAGCGGAGCTACGGCTACACCTTC CASSQGQRSYGYTF
TRBJ2-7 TRBV20-1 - once TGCAGTGCTAGTATGCCCCACGGGGTCTACGAGCAGTACTTC CSASMPHGVYEQYF